This T cell receptor beta chain derives from a study of T cells after somatic rescue of genetic block. Repertoires were generated with immunoSEQ multiplex PCR, while TCRdb's copy carries only in-frame clones and drops some. The table lists approximately 100,000 clones, around 90% of them singletons. CDR1 and CDR2 (germline): SGHAT, FQNNGV. This CDR3 spans 14 amino acids. The V end was cut by 0 bases, the J end by 8 bases, with 13 bases between. The V and J genes are TRBV11-2 and TRBJ1-2, with D possibly being TRBD1 (5 bases). Sequencing was done on a sample of peripheral blood mononuclear cells (PBMCs). The origin of this receptor is a woman aged 18-30 years. The CDR3 reads CASSLEGGTGGYTF. The CDR3 DNA sequence: TGTGCCAGCAGCTTAGAAGGAGGGACGGGCGGCTACACCTTC.